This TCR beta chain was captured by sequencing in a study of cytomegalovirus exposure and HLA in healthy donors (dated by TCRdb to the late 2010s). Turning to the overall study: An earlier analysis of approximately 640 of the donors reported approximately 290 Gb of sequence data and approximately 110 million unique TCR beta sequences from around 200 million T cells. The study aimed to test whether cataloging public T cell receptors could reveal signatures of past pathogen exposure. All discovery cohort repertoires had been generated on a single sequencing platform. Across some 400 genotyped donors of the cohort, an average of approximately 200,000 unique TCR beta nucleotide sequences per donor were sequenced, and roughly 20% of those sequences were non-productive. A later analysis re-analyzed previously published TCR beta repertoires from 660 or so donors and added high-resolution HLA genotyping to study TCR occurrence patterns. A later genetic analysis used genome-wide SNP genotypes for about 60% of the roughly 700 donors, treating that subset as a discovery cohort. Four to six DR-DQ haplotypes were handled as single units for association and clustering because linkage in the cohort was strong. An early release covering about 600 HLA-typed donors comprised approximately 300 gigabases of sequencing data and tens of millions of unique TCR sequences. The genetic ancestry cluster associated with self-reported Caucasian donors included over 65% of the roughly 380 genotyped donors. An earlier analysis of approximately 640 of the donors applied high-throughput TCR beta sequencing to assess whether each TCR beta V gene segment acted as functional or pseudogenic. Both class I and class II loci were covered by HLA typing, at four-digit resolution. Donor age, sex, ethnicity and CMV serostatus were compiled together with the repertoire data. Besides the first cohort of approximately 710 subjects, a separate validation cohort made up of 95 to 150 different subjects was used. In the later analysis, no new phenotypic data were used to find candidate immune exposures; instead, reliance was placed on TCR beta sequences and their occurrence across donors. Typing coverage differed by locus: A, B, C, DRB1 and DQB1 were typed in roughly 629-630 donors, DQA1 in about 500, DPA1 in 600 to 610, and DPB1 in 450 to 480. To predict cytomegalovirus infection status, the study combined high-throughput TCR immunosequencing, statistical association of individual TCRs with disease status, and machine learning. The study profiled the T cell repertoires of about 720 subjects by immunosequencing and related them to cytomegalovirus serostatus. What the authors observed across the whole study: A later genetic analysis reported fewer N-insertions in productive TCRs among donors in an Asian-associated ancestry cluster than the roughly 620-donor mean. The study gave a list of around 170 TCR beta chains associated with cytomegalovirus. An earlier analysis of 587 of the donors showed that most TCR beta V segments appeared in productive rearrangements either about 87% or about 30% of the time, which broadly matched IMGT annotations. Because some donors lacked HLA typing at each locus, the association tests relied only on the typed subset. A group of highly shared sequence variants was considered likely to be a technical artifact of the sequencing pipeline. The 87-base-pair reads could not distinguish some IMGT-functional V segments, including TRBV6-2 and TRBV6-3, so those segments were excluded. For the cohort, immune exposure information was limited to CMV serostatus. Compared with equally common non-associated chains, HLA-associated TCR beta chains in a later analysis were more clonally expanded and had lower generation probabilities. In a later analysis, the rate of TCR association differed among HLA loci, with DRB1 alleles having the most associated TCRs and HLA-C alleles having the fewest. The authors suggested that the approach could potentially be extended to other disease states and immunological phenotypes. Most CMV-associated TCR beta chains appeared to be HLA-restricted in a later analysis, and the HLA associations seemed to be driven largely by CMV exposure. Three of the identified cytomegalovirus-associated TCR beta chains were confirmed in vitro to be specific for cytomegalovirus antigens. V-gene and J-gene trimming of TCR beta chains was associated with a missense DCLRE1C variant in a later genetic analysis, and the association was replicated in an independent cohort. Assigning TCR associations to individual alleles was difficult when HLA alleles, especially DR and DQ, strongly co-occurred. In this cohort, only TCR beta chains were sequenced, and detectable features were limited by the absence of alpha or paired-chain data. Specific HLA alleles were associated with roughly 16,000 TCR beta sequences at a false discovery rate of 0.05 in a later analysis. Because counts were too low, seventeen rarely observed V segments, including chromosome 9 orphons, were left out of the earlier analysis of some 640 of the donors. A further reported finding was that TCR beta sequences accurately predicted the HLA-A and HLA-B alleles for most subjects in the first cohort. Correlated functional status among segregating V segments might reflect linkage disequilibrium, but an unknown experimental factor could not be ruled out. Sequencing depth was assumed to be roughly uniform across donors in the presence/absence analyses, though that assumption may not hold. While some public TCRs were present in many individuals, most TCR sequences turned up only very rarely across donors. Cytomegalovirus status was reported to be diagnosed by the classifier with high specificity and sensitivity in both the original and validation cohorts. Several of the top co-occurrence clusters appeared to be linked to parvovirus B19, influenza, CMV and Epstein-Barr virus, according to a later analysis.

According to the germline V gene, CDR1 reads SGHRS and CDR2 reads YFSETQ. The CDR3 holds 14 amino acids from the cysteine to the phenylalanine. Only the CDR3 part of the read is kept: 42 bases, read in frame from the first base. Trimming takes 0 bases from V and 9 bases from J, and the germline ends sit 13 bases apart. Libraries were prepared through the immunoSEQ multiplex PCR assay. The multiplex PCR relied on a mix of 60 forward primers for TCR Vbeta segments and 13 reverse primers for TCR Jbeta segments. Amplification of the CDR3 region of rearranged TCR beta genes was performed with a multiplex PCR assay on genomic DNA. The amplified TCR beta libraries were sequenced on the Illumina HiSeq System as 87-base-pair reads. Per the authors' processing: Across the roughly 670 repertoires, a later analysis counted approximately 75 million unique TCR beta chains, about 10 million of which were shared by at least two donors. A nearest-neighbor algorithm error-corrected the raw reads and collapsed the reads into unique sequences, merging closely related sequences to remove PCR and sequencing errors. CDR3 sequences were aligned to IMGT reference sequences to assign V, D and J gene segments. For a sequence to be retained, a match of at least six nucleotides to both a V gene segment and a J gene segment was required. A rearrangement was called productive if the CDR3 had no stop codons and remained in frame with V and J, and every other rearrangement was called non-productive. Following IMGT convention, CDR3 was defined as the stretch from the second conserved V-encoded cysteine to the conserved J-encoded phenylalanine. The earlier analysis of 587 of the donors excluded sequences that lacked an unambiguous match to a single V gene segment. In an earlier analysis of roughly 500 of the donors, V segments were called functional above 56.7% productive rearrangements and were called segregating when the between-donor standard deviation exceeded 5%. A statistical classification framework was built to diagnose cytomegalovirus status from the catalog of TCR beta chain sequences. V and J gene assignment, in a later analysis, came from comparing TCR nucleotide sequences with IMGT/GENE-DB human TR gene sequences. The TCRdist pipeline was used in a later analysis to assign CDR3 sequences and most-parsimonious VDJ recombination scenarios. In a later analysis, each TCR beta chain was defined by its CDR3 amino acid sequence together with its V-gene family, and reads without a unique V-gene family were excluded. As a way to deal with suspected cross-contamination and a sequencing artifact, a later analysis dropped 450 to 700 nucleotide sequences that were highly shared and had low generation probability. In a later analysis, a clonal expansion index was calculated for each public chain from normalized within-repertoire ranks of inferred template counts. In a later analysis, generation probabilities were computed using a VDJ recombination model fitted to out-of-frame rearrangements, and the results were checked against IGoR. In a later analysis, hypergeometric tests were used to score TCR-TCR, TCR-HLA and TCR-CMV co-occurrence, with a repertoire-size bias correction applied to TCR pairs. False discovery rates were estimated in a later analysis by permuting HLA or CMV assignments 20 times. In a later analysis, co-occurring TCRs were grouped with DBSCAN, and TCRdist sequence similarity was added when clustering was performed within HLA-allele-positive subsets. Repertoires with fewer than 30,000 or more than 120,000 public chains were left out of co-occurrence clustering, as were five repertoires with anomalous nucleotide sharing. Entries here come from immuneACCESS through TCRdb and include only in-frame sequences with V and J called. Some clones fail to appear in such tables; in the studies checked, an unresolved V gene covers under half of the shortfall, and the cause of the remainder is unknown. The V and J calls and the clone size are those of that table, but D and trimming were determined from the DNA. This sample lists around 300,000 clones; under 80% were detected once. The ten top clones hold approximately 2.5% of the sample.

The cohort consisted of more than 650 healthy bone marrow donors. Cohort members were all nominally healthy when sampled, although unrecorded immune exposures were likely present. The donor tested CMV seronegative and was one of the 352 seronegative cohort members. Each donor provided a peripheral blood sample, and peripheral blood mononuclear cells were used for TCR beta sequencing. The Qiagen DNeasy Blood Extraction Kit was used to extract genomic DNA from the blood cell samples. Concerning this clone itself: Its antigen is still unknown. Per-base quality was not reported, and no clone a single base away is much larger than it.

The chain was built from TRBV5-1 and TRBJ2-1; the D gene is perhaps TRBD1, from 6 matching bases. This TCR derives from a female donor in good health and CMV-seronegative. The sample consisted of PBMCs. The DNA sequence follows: TGCGCCAGCAGCTTGGAGCAGGGGATCACTGAGCAGTTCTTC. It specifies CASSLEQGITEQFF.